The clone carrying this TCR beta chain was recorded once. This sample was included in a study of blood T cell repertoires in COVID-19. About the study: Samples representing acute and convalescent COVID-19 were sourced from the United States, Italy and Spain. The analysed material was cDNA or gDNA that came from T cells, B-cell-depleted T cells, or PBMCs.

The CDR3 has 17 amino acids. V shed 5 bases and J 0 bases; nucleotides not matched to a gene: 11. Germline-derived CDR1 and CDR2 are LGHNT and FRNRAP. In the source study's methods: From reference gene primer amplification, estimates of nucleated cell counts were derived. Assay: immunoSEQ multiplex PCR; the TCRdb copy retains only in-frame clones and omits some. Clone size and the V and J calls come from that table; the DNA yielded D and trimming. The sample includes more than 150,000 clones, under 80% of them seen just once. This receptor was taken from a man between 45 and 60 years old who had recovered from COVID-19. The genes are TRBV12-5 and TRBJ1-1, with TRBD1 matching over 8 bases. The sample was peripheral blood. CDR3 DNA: TGTGCTAGTGGTCCCGGGGGACAGGAGATCATGAACACTGAAGCTTTCTTT. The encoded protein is CASGPGGQEIMNTEAFF.